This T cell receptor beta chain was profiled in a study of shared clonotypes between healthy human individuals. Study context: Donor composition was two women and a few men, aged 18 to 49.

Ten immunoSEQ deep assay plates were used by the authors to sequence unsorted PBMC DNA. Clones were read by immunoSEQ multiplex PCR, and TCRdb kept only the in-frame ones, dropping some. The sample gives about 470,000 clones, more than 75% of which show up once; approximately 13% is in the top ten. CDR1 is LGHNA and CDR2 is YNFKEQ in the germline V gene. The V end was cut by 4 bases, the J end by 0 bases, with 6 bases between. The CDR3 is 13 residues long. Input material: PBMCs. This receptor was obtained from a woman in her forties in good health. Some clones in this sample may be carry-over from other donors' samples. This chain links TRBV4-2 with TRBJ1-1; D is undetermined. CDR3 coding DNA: TGTGCCAGCAGCCTTTCCCTGAACACTGAAGCTTTCTTT. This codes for CASSLSLNTEAFF.